This T cell receptor (beta chain) originates from a study of response to subunit inactivated influenza vaccine. Whole-study findings and limits: Authors suggested each seasonal influenza vaccination recruits few new T cells.

In the case of this clonotype: Its antigen is not known.

Germline CDR1 reads SEHNR; CDR2 reads FQNEAQ (reference sequence). The CDR3 is 16 amino acids. The V gene end was trimmed by 7 bases and the J gene end by 6 bases; junction bases not matched to a gene: 13. From the RT-PCR reads, TCRdb called clonotypes with MiXCR, one entry per CDR3 protein. The table has fewer than 700,000 distinct CDR3 sequences, roughly 13% seen once. The rearrangement uses TRBV7-9 and TRBJ2-3; the match to TRBD1 covers 10 bases. This clonotype was obtained from a man in his forties or fifties who received an inactivated influenza vaccine. The input for sequencing was PBMCs from blood, taken roughly 47 days after vaccination. The DNA of the CDR3 is TGTGCCAGCACCATAACCGGACAGGGGGATCCTGATACGCAGTATTTT. This sequence encodes CASTITGQGDPDTQYF.